This TCR beta chain appears in the sequencing data of a study of T cells after yellow fever vaccination. Study-level points and caveats: Subsequent booster samples again held most clones from primary vaccination (around 96% CD4, about 85% CD8). Clonotypes shared by both compartments, CD4 and CD8, made up a small share.

This clonotype occurred a few times. Its antigen is undetermined. V lost 4 bases, J lost 0 bases, and 15 bases lay in between. CDR1 is SGHTS, CDR2 YDEGEE, per germline. This CDR3 comprises 16 residues. The study made its TCR cDNA through 5'RACE template switching. That step introduced a universal primer site along with UMIs. Via MiXCR, TCRdb re-called the 5' RACE reads, giving one row per CDR3 protein. The data contain 400,000 to 450,000 distinct CDR3 sequences, under 20% of them singletons. This clonotype was obtained from a young man who received the YFV17D yellow fever vaccine. This rearrangement joins TRBV5-8 to TRBJ2-3; possibly TRBD2 for D (7 bases). The sample here was PBMCs, taken before the yellow fever booster vaccination. The CDR3 region is CASSPKGGASTDTQYF. In DNA, the CDR3 is TGTGCCAGCAGCCCAAAAGGGGGGGCTAGCACAGATACGCAGTATTTT.